This is a list of T cell receptor beta chains from one sample in a study of OX40 agonist ivuxolimab in advanced cancers. Data came from immunoSEQ multiplex PCR; TCRdb stores just in-frame clones and leaves some out. The sample carries tens of thousands of clones, 87% recorded once. This material consisted of CD4+ or CD8+ T cells sorted from blood, taken in a trial of the OX40 agonist ivuxolimab. The receptors here all came from an adult with an advanced solid tumor such as melanoma, head and neck, liver or kidney cancer. Both conserved end residues are part of each CDR3. The D gene is left open where the match is weak. Expanded clones are given a class, and other clones once, few, many or no size at all.

V gene: TRBV19; clone size: .; J gene: TRBJ2-2; D gene: .; CDR3 protein: CASSMTRTPTGELFF; CDR3 DNA: TGTGCCAGTAGTATGACGCGGACACCCACCGGGGAGCTGTTTTTT
V gene: TRBV7-8; clone size: once; J gene: TRBJ2-7; D gene: TRBD1; CDR3 protein: CASSLERGQGNYEQYF; CDR3 DNA: TGTGCCAGCAGCTTAGAGAGGGGACAGGGGAACTACGAGCAGTACTTC
V gene: TRBV15; clone size: .; J gene: TRBJ2-1; D gene: .; CDR3 protein: CATSRGPENEQFF; CDR3 DNA: TGTGCCACCAGCAGAGGTCCAGAGAATGAGCAGTTCTTC
V gene: TRBV6-6; clone size: .; J gene: TRBJ1-3; D gene: .; CDR3 protein: CASSYSRGFGNTIYF; CDR3 DNA: TGTGCCAGCAGTTACAGCAGGGGCTTTGGAAACACCATATATTTT
V gene: TRBV9; clone size: .; J gene: TRBJ2-2; D gene: TRBD2; CDR3 protein: CASSVGTSGRTGELFF; CDR3 DNA: TGTGCCAGCAGCGTAGGGACTAGCGGGAGAACCGGGGAGCTGTTTTTT
V gene: TRBV12-5; clone size: once; J gene: TRBJ2-1; D gene: .; CDR3 protein: CASGPSLGPAQQFF; CDR3 DNA: TGTGCTAGTGGTCCCTCGCTCGGCCCAGCCCAGCAGTTCTTC
V gene: TRBV29-1; clone size: once; J gene: TRBJ2-7; D gene: TRBD1; CDR3 protein: CSAWGQGIYEQYF; CDR3 DNA: TGCAGCGCCTGGGGACAGGGGATCTACGAGCAGTACTTC
V gene: TRBV2; clone size: once; J gene: TRBJ1-1; D gene: .; CDR3 protein: CASSYGELNTEAFF; CDR3 DNA: TGTGCCAGCAGTTACGGGGAGCTGAACACTGAAGCTTTCTTT
V gene: TRBV29-1; clone size: .; J gene: TRBJ2-7; D gene: .; CDR3 protein: CSVVDKYEQYF; CDR3 DNA: TGCAGCGTTGTGGACAAGTACGAGCAGTACTTC
V gene: TRBV10-3; clone size: .; J gene: TRBJ2-1; D gene: TRBD2; CDR3 protein: CAIRGLGLADNEQFF; CDR3 DNA: TGTGCCATCAGGGGCTTAGGGCTAGCGGACAATGAGCAGTTCTTC
V gene: TRBV11-2; clone size: .; J gene: TRBJ2-3; D gene: .; CDR3 protein: CASSLELAADTQYF; CDR3 DNA: TGTGCCAGCAGCTTAGAACTAGCCGCAGATACGCAGTATTTT
V gene: TRBV6-5; clone size: .; J gene: TRBJ1-2; D gene: .; CDR3 protein: CASSFTGTVSMGYTF; CDR3 DNA: TGTGCCAGCAGTTTTACAGGGACGGTGTCTATGGGCTACACCTTC
V gene: TRBV16; clone size: few; J gene: TRBJ1-6; D gene: .; CDR3 protein: CASSPQGQGINSPLHF; CDR3 DNA: TGTGCCAGCAGCCCCCAAGGGCAGGGAATTAATTCACCCCTCCACTTT
V gene: TRBV27; clone size: .; J gene: TRBJ2-1; D gene: .; CDR3 protein: CASSVPRAHEQFF; CDR3 DNA: TGTGCCAGCAGTGTCCCTCGGGCGCATGAGCAGTTCTTC
V gene: TRBV18; clone size: .; J gene: TRBJ1-1; D gene: TRBD1; CDR3 protein: CASRVGQGVTEAFF; CDR3 DNA: TGTGCCAGCCGCGTGGGACAGGGGGTTACTGAAGCTTTCTTT
V gene: TRBV6-6; clone size: .; J gene: TRBJ2-2; D gene: TRBD2; CDR3 protein: CASSGTGGTGELFF; CDR3 DNA: TGTGCCAGCAGTGGGACGGGGGGGACCGGGGAGCTGTTTTTT
V gene: TRBV5-6; clone size: .; J gene: TRBJ2-5; D gene: .; CDR3 protein: CASSLVQGLETQYF; CDR3 DNA: TGTGCCAGCAGCTTGGTCCAGGGGCTGGAGACCCAGTACTTC
V gene: TRBV6-5; clone size: .; J gene: TRBJ1-3; D gene: .; CDR3 protein: CASSYSRTSESTIYF; CDR3 DNA: TGTGCCAGCAGTTACTCGCGGACCTCGGAAAGCACCATATATTTT
V gene: TRBV2; clone size: .; J gene: TRBJ1-5; D gene: TRBD1; CDR3 protein: CASSPPGQGSNQPQHF; CDR3 DNA: TGTGCCAGCAGTCCCCCGGGACAGGGAAGCAATCAGCCCCAGCATTTT
V gene: TRBV27; clone size: .; J gene: TRBJ1-1; D gene: .; CDR3 protein: CASSPRPLALSIKNTEAFF; CDR3 DNA: TGTGCCAGCAGTCCTAGACCCCTAGCCCTCTCTATTAAGAACACTGAAGCTTTCTTT
V gene: TRBV6-1; clone size: .; J gene: TRBJ1-1; D gene: TRBD1; CDR3 protein: CASKTGAYQEAFF; CDR3 DNA: TGTGCCAGCAAGACAGGGGCCTACCAAGAAGCTTTCTTT
V gene: TRBV28; clone size: .; J gene: TRBJ1-5; D gene: TRBD1; CDR3 protein: CASSRWTGANQPQHF; CDR3 DNA: TGTGCCAGCAGTAGGTGGACAGGGGCGAATCAGCCCCAGCATTTT
V gene: TRBV28; clone size: .; J gene: TRBJ1-4; D gene: .; CDR3 protein: CASSFLGSGSTNEKLFF; CDR3 DNA: TGTGCCAGCAGTTTCCTGGGGTCGGGGTCAACTAATGAAAAACTGTTTTTT
V gene: TRBV30; clone size: .; J gene: TRBJ2-1; D gene: TRBD2; CDR3 protein: CAYHTPTSGSNEQFF; CDR3 DNA: TGTGCCTACCACACCCCGACTAGCGGGAGCAATGAGCAGTTCTTC
V gene: TRBV28; clone size: few; J gene: TRBJ2-7; D gene: .; CDR3 protein: CASSLRGVEQYF; CDR3 DNA: TGTGCCAGCAGTTTACGTGGTGTCGAGCAGTACTTC
V gene: TRBV30; clone size: .; J gene: TRBJ2-7; D gene: TRBD2; CDR3 protein: CAWSRSSSGRAYEQYF; CDR3 DNA: TGTGCCTGGAGTCGAAGTAGCAGCGGGAGGGCCTACGAGCAGTACTTC
V gene: TRBV7-8; clone size: few; J gene: TRBJ2-5; D gene: .; CDR3 protein: CASSPSGGETQYF; CDR3 DNA: TGTGCCAGCAGCCCCTCGGGCGGGGAGACCCAGTACTTC
V gene: TRBV20-1; clone size: .; J gene: TRBJ2-3; D gene: .; CDR3 protein: CSARDTQYF; CDR3 DNA: TGCAGTGCTCGAGATACGCAGTATTTT
V gene: TRBV18; clone size: .; J gene: TRBJ2-7; D gene: TRBD2; CDR3 protein: CASSQASGAYEQYF; CDR3 DNA: TGTGCCAGCTCACAGGCTAGCGGAGCCTACGAGCAGTACTTC
V gene: TRBV9; clone size: .; J gene: TRBJ2-1; D gene: .; CDR3 protein: CASSALYNEQFF; CDR3 DNA: TGTGCCAGCAGCGCACTATACAATGAGCAGTTCTTC
V gene: TRBV12-5; clone size: .; J gene: TRBJ1-6; D gene: .; CDR3 protein: CATNSPLHF; CDR3 DNA: TGTGCTACAAATTCACCCCTCCACTTT
V gene: TRBV5-1; clone size: few; J gene: TRBJ1-3; D gene: .; CDR3 protein: CASSLGDRPSGNTIYF; CDR3 DNA: TGCGCCAGCAGCTTGGGAGACAGGCCTTCTGGAAACACCATATATTTT
V gene: TRBV28; clone size: once; J gene: TRBJ2-1; D gene: .; CDR3 protein: CASSSLASNAYNEQFF; CDR3 DNA: TGTGCCAGCAGTTCTCTAGCGTCGAACGCCTACAATGAGCAGTTCTTC
V gene: TRBV14; clone size: .; J gene: TRBJ2-7; D gene: .; CDR3 protein: CASSPGHYEQYF; CDR3 DNA: TGTGCCAGCAGCCCTGGACACTACGAGCAGTACTTC
V gene: TRBV27; clone size: .; J gene: TRBJ2-7; D gene: TRBD1; CDR3 protein: CASSLSGTGSYEQYF; CDR3 DNA: TGTGCCAGCAGTTTATCGGGGACAGGGTCCTACGAGCAGTACTTC
V gene: TRBV5-1; clone size: .; J gene: TRBJ2-7; D gene: TRBD1; CDR3 protein: CASSQQQGAGEQYF; CDR3 DNA: TGCGCCAGCAGCCAACAACAGGGGGCAGGGGAGCAGTACTTC